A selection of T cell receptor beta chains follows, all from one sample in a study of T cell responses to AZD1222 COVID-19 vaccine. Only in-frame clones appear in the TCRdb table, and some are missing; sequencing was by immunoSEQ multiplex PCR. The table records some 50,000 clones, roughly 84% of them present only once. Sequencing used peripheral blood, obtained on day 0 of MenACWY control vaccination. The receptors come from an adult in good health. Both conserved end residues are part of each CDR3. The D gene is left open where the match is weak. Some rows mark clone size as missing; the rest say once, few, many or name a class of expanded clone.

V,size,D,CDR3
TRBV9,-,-,CASSAYPGEYSNQPQHF
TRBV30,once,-,CAWTQGITTKYGYTF
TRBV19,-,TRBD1,CASSTYPTGGAEQFF
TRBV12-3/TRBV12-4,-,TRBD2,CASSERGADTQYF
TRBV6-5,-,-,CASSYNGYNQPQHF
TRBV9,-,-,CASSYSRTDTQYF
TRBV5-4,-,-,CASSVEGVKGYTF
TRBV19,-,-,CASSIGMGETQYF
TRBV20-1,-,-,CSASGTNNQPQHF
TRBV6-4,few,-,CASSEVAEKNQPQHF
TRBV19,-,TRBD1,CASSRQGGSPLHF
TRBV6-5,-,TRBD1,CASSYSIGTGEAFF
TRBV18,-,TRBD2,CASSPPTSGVNTGELFF
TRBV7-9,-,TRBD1,CASSSGTGRNEKLFF
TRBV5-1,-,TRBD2,CASSLEGLAGVNEQFF
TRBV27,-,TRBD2,CASSFLAGGAYEFF
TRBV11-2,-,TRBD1,CASIALGQGMNAEAFF
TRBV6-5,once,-,CASSYSSGESTDTQYF
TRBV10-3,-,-,CAISESNSLHRNYGYTF
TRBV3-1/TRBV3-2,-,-,CASSQVQGHPFF
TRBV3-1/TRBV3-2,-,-,CASSFRGSEAFF
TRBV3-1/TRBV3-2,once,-,CASSQDPGINQPQHF
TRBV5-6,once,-,CASSLQGFGYGYTF
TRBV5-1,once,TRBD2,CASSLQPLAGSYNEQFF
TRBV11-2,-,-,CASSLVESGSPLHF
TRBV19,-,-,CATKLTGRSNQPQHF
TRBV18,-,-,CASGGSSYEQYF
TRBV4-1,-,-,CASSQGGTGEAFF
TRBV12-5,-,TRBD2,CASAPPAGGRNEQFF
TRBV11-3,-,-,CASSLSLNSPLHF
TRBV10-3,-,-,CAISAGRQETQYF
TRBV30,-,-,CAWSVLTEAFF
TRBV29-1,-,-,CSVVHYGYTF